Sequencing of this TCR beta chain was carried out in a study of resident and recirculating memory T cells in vitiligo. The wider study: Epidermis came from shave biopsies of lesional and nonlesional sites, plus PBMCs.

CDR1 SGHRS and CDR2 YFSETQ come from the germline V gene. This CDR3 has 17 amino acids. The junction had 8 bases not matched to a gene; V was cut back by 1 base and J by 4 bases. Study-wide findings and caveats: TCR sequences were not conserved across biopsy sites or patients.

Profiling relied on immunoSEQ multiplex PCR, and the TCRdb table lists in-frame clones only, not all of them. The table has 70,000 to 75,000 clones, approximately 90% seen once. About this clone: Its matching antigen is unknown.

The rearrangement links TRBV5-1 to TRBJ2-5, with TRBD2 matching 12 bases. The TCR was taken from a male donor with vitiligo. Sequencing input: blood. The CDR3 region is CASSLYASGGAIETQYF. CDR3 DNA: TGCGCCAGCAGCTTGTATGCTAGCGGGGGGGCAATAGAGACCCAGTACTTC. Filled out from reference TRBV5-1 and TRBJ2-5, the complete variable domain reads KAGVTQTPRYLIKTRGQQVTLSCSPISGHRSVSWYQQTPGQGLQFLFEYFSETQRNKGNFPGRFSGRQFSNSRSEMNVSTLELGDSALYLCASSLYASGGAIETQYFGPGTRLLVL.